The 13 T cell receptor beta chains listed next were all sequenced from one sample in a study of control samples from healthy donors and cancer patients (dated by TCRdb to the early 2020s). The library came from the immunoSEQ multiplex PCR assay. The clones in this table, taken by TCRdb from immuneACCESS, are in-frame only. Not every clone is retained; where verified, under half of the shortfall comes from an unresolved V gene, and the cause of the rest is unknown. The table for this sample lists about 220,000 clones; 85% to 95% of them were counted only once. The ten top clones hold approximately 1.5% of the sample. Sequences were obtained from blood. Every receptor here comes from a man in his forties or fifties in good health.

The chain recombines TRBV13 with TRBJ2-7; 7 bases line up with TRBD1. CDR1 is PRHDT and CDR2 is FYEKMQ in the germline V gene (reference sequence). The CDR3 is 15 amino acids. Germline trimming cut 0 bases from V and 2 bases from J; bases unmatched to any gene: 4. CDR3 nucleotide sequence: TGTGCCAGCAGCTTAGGGACAGGGCTTACCTACGAGCAGTACGTC. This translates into CASSLGTGLTYEQYV.

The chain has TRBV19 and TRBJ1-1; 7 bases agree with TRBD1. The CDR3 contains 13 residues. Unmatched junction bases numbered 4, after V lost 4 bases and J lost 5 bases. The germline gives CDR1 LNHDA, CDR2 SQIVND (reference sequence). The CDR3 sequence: CASSNRGMTEAFF. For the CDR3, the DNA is TGTGCCAGTAGTAACAGGGGTATGACTGAAGCTTTCTTT.

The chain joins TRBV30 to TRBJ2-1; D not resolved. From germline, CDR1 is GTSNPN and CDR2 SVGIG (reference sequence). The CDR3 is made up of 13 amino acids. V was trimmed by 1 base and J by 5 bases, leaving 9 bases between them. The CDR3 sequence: CAWSEMRNNEQFF. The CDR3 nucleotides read TGTGCCTGGAGTGAGATGAGGAACAATGAGCAGTTCTTC.

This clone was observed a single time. The CDR3 bases are TGTGCCAGCAGACACCCTAGGACAGGGGGCGATGGCTACACCTTC. Protein sequence: CASRHPRTGGDGYTF. The chain recombines TRBV6-5 with TRBJ1-2, with 11 bases that match TRBD1. CDR1 MNHEY and CDR2 SVGAGI come from the germline V gene. The CDR3 length is 15 residues. V trimming: 6 bases; J trimming: 6 bases; junction bases outside the gene matches: 9.

In nucleotides, the CDR3 is TGTGCCAGCAGTGAAGTACTGGCGGCCCGTTACAATGAGCAGTTCTTC. Translating gives CASSEVLAARYNEQFF. V usage is TRBV6-1 and J usage is TRBJ2-1; D not certain. V dropped 1 base and J dropped 4 bases, with 14 bases sitting between them. The length of the CDR3 is 16 residues. Germline V lookup: CDR1 MNHNS, CDR2 SASEGT.

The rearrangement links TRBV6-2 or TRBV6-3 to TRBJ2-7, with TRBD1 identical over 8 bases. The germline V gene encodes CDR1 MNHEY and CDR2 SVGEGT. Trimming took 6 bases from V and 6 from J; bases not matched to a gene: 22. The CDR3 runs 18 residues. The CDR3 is CASSKSRDRNRKGVEQYF. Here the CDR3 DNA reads TGTGCCAGCAGCAAATCCCGGGACAGGAATAGGAAGGGAGTCGAGCAGTACTTC.

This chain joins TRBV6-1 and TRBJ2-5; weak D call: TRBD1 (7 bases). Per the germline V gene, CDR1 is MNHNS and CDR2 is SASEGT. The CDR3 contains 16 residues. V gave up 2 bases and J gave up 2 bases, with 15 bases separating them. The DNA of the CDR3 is TGTGCCAGCAGTGAACCCAGCCAGGGGGGACAAGAGACCCAGTACTTC. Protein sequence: CASSEPSQGGQETQYF.

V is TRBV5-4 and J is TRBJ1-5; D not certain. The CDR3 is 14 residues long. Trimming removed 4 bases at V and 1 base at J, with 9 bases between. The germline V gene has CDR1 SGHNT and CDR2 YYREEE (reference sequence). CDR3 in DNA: TGTGCCAGCAGCAGTGGCGGCAGCAATCAGCCCCAGCATTTT. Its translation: CASSSGGSNQPQHF. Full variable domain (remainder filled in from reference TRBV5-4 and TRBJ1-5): ETGVTQSPTHLIKTRGQQVTLRCSSQSGHNTVSWYQQALGQGPQFIFQYYREEENGRGNFPPRFSGLQFPNYSSELNVNALELDDSALYLCASSSGGSNQPQHFGDGTRLSIL.

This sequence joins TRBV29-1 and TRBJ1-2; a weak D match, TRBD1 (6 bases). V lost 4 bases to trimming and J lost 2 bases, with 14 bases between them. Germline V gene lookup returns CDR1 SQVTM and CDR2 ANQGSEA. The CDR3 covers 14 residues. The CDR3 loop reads CSVVGRGLNYGYTF. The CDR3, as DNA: TGCAGCGTTGTGGGCAGGGGATTAAACTATGGCTACACCTTC. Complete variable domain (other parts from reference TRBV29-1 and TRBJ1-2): SAVISQKPSRDICQRGTSLTIQCQVDSQVTMMFWYRQQPGQSLTLIATANQGSEATYESGFVIDKFPISRPNLTFSTLTVSNMSPEDSSIYLCSVVGRGLNYGYTFGSGTRLTVV.

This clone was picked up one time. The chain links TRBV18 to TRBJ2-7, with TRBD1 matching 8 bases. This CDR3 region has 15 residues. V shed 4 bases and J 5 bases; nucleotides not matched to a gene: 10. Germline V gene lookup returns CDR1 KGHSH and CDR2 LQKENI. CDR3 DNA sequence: TGTGCCAGCTCACGAGGACAGGGTGATGTGGACGAGCAGTACTTC. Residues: CASSRGQGDVDEQYF.

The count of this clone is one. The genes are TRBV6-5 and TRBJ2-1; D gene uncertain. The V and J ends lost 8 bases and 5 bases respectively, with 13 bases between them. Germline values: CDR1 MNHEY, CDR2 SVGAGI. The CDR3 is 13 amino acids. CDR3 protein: CASAKTTNNEQFF. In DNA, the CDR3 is TGTGCCAGCGCAAAAACTACCAACAATGAGCAGTTCTTC.

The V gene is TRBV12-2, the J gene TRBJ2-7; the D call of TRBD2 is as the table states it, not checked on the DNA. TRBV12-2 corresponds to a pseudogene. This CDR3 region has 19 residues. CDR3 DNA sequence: TGTGCAAGTCGCTTAAAGCGGGGGAAACACCTCGAGCCTTTATACGAGCAGTACGTC. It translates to CASRLKRGKHLEPLYEQYV.

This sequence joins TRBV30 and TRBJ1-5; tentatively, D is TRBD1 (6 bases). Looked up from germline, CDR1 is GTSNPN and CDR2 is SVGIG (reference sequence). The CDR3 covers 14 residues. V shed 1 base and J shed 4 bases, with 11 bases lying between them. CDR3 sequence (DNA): TGTGCCTGGAGTGGACAGGTCTTTAATCAGCCCCAGCATTTT. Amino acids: CAWSGQVFNQPQHF.